What follows is one T cell receptor (beta chain) and its context. This entry comes from a study of T cell repertoires in cytomegalovirus infection. The germline V gene encodes CDR1 SNHLY and CDR2 FYNNEI. The V and J ends lost 3 bases and 0 bases respectively, with 9 bases between them. The CDR3 length is 15 residues. Each CDR3 protein gets one entry after TCRdb re-called the reads with MiXCR. Altogether hundreds of thousands of distinct CDR3 sequences are present, 35% to 40% being singletons, with the ten largest covering roughly 2.8%. Sequencing used PBMCs. This TCR derives from a human donor in good health (CMV status not recorded). Some clones in this sample may be carry-over from other donors' samples. The chain uses TRBV2 and TRBJ1-5; D not certain. This chain's CDR3 is CASSEGLNSNQPQHF. The CDR3 bases are TGTGCCAGCAGTGAGGGGTTAAATAGCAATCAGCCCCAGCATTTT.